This entry is about one T cell receptor (beta chain). The antigen remains undetermined. This specimen comes from a study of OX40 agonist ivuxolimab in advanced cancers. CDR3 size: 14 residues. V was trimmed by 5 bases and J by 2 bases, leaving 13 bases between them. From germline, CDR1 is SGHVS and CDR2 FNYEAQ. Study results and caveats: At 0.1 to 3.0 mg/kg and by week 6, clonal expansion occurred in CD4+ and CD8+ blood T cells.

The assay was immunoSEQ multiplex PCR, and TCRdb's table has in-frame clones only and misses some. The sample consists of some 59,000 clones, approximately 90% of them appearing once. The rearrangement links TRBV7-6 to TRBJ2-7, with D uncertain. This sample comprised CD4+ or CD8+ T cells sorted from blood, obtained in a trial of the OX40 agonist ivuxolimab. The TCR was taken from an adult with an advanced solid tumor such as melanoma, head and neck, liver or kidney cancer. CDR3 sequence: CASSPISPAYEQYF. The CDR3 DNA reads TGTGCCAGCAGCCCCATCAGCCCGGCCTACGAGCAGTACTTC.